The clone carrying this TCR beta chain was observed a handful of times. Its antigen is currently unknown. TCRdb's copy holds only in-frame clones and misses some; the assay was immunoSEQ multiplex PCR. Among just under 85,000 clones, about four fifths were seen once, and the ten largest hold roughly 7.3%. These data belong to a study of OX40 agonist ivuxolimab in advanced cancers. About the research overall: Three individuals attained partial responses, comprising one hepatocellular carcinoma case and two cutaneous melanoma cases.

General study points: Blood T cells, both CD4+ and CD8+, expanded clonally by week 6 at 0.1 to 3.0 mg/kg.

The CDR3 is 15 residues long. Germline CDR1 reads SGHNT; CDR2 reads YYREEE (reference sequence). Trimming cost V 4 bases and J 2 bases, with 13 bases left between them. This receptor was identified in an adult with an advanced solid tumor such as melanoma, head and neck, liver or kidney cancer. V and J are TRBV5-4 and TRBJ1-5, with a tentative D call TRBD1 (6 bases). The sample in question was CD4+ or CD8+ T cells sorted from blood, obtained in a trial of the OX40 agonist ivuxolimab. CDR3 in DNA: TGTGCCAGCAGCATCTGGGCAGGGGGCAATCAGCCCCAGCATTTT. The encoded protein is CASSIWAGGNQPQHF.